This T cell receptor beta chain was retrieved from a study of CD8+ T cells in alopecia areata. Findings of the study overall: While tofacitinib was given, many expanded lesional clones persisted in scalp and blood. Lesional scalp displayed greater clonality than normal scalp, most notably in alopecia totalis/universalis. Tofacitinib delivered significant drops in scalp clonality and in expanded CD8+ clones among the top 100.

This clone was observed a few times. Its target is not known. cDNA prepared by RNA extraction and subsequent reverse transcription served as the template for sequencing. Generated by immunoSEQ multiplex PCR, the TCRdb table keeps only in-frame clones and is missing some. The table includes roughly 220,000 clones, 30% to 40% detected once. The sample's treatment: oral pan-JAK inhibitor, 5-10 mg twice daily. Material: CD4+ T cells sorted from blood, obtained between weeks 30 and 35, from a patient treated with tofacitinib. The source of this sequence is a human donor with alopecia areata.

DNA of the CDR3: TGCGCCAGCAGCTTGGGGTGGGGTCGGGAGAACACTGAAGCTTTCTTT. It is translated as CASSLGWGRENTEAFF. The chain joins TRBV5-1 to TRBJ1-1; D gene unclear. The CDR3 is made up of 16 amino acids. Germline assignment: CDR1 SGHRS and CDR2 YFSETQ. The germline V and J ends were trimmed by 0 bases and 1 base, with 13 bases remaining between them.